This TCR beta chain was identified in a study of blood T cell repertoires in COVID-19. Overall study context: Spain, Italy and the United States supplied samples that represented acute and convalescent COVID-19. T cells, B-cell-depleted T cells, or PBMCs provided the cDNA or gDNA that served as material.

Source study methods: Amplified reference gene primers provided the basis for estimating nucleated cell counts. Using immunoSEQ multiplex PCR, the repertoire was profiled, and TCRdb retains in-frame clones only, with some absent. V and J calls and clone size are given by that table; D and trimming were obtained from the DNA. The table records fewer than 250,000 clones, around nine tenths of them present only once. The CDR3 runs to 17 residues. In germline, CDR1 is WNHNN, CDR2 SYGVQD (reference sequence). V trimming: 0 bases; J trimming: 2 bases; junction bases outside the gene matches: 9. The chain combines TRBV10-1 with TRBJ2-7; 8 nucleotides line up with TRBD1. The sequencing sample was made of peripheral blood. This TCR was sampled from a woman aged 40 to 50 who had recovered from COVID-19. In DNA, the CDR3 is TGCGCCAGCAGTGAGTCGCGCAGGCAGGGGGCGACCTACGAGCAGTACTTC. This sequence encodes CASSESRRQGATYEQYF.